One and the same sample provided the 29 T cell receptor beta chains below, sequenced in a study of blood T cell repertoires in COVID-19. Using immunoSEQ multiplex PCR, the repertoire was profiled, and TCRdb retains in-frame clones only, with some absent. Of around 200,000 clones in the sample, approximately 83% are singletons; the top ten hold more than 2.5%. The sequenced sample consisted of peripheral blood. The receptor set was obtained from a man aged 55-75 years with acute or convalescent COVID-19.

The chain combines TRBV6-2 or TRBV6-3 with TRBJ2-3; D gene unclear. This CDR3 has 11 amino acids. Trimming removed 5 bases at V and 8 bases at J, with 8 bases between. Germline CDR1 MNHEY, CDR2 SVGEGT. In DNA, the CDR3 is TGTGCCAGCAGTGGCCCCTTTACGCAGTATTTT. Its translation: CASSGPFTQYF.

This clone was recorded only once. The rearrangement links TRBV4-3 to TRBJ2-1, with 12 bases aligning to TRBD2. The CDR3 covers 16 residues. Germline values: CDR1 LGHNA, CDR2 YSLEER. J gave up 7 bases and V 1 base, and 5 bases lay outside the gene matches. CDR3 residues: CASSQGLAGAQNEQFF. As DNA, the CDR3 is TGCGCCAGCAGCCAAGGACTAGCGGGGGCTCAGAATGAGCAGTTCTTC.

V is TRBV27 and J is TRBJ2-7; D is possibly TRBD1 (6 bases). Germline V gives CDR1 MNHEY, CDR2 SMNVEV (reference sequence). This CDR3 region has 13 residues. Trimming took off 2 bases at V and 4 bases at J, with 9 bases between the two ends. CDR3: CASSLGQPYEQYF. CDR3 sequence (DNA): TGTGCCAGCAGTTTAGGACAGCCTTACGAGCAGTACTTC.

The rearrangement uses TRBV19 and TRBJ1-1; 7 bases are a match to TRBD1. Trimming removed 9 bases from V and 0 bases from J; junction bases left unmatched: 13. The CDR3 contains 16 residues. Germline CDR1 LNHDA, CDR2 SQIVND (reference sequence). The DNA of the CDR3 is TGTGCCAGCCACCGGGACAGAAGTACCGTGAACACTGAAGCTTTCTTT. It codes for CASHRDRSTVNTEAFF.

The rearrangement links TRBV6-4 to TRBJ1-5; 8 bases match TRBD1. V shed 3 bases and J 7 bases; nucleotides not matched to a gene: 8. The CDR3 covers 15 residues. Germline values: CDR1 MRHNA, CDR2 SNTAGT. The CDR3 loop reads CASSEAGGAGQPQHF. CDR3 bases: TGTGCCAGCAGTGAGGCAGGGGGCGCGGGGCAGCCCCAGCATTTT.

The chain joins TRBV18 to TRBJ2-7; 12 nucleotides line up with TRBD1. Germline trimming cut 1 base from V and 7 bases from J; bases unmatched to any gene: 8. Per germline, CDR1 KGHSH and CDR2 LQKENI. The CDR3 spans 16 residues. CDR3 sequence (DNA): TGTGCCAGCTCACCACTCTTTGGGACAGGGGGCCGAGAGCAGTACTTC. Translated: CASSPLFGTGGREQYF.

The gene calls are TRBV5-1 and TRBJ1-1; possible D gene TRBD1, 6 bases. The V and J ends lost 0 bases and 4 bases respectively, with 10 bases between them. The CDR3 sequence is 14 residues long. CDR1 is SGHRS, CDR2 YFSETQ, per germline. Here the CDR3 reads CASSLDRVITEAFF. The CDR3 bases are TGCGCCAGCAGCTTGGACAGGGTAATCACTGAAGCTTTCTTT. Combining the CDR3 with reference TRBV5-1 and TRBJ1-1 gives the whole variable domain KAGVTQTPRYLIKTRGQQVTLSCSPISGHRSVSWYQQTPGQGLQFLFEYFSETQRNKGNFPGRFSGRQFSNSRSEMNVSTLELGDSALYLCASSLDRVITEAFFGQGTRLTVV.

This chain uses TRBV6-1 with TRBJ2-3; TRBD2 is a possible D gene (5 bases). Germline CDR1 is MNHNS and CDR2 is SASEGT. CDR3 length equals 16 residues. Trimming took 4 bases from V and 0 from J, leaving 14 bases between them. The chain's CDR3 is CASSVMAGTSTDTQYF. In DNA form, the CDR3 reads TGTGCCAGCAGTGTAATGGCGGGTACTAGCACAGATACGCAGTATTTT.

This clone was recorded only once. The chain uses TRBV2 and TRBJ1-4, with D perhaps matching TRBD1 (6 bases). CDR1 is SNHLY and CDR2 is FYNNEI in the germline V gene. Trimming took off 9 bases at V and 6 bases at J, with 11 bases between the two ends. This CDR3 is built from 12 residues. The CDR3 bases are TGTGCCAGTACAGGGTTTGATGAAAAACTGTTTTTT. Residues: CASTGFDEKLFF.

The V gene is TRBV7-2, the J gene TRBJ1-4; 7 bases fit TRBD1. The germline gives CDR1 SGHTA, CDR2 FQGNSA. V dropped 2 bases and J dropped 4; count of bases not matched to a gene: 13. This CDR3 comprises 18 residues. CDR3 sequence reads: CASSLRTPGGKGNEKLFF. The CDR3 nucleotides read TGTGCCAGCAGCTTAAGGACCCCAGGGGGGAAGGGTAATGAAAAACTGTTTTTT.

This sequence joins TRBV28 and TRBJ1-6; 9 bases agree with TRBD1. The CDR3 contains 15 residues. Germline assignment: CDR1 MDHEN and CDR2 SYDVKM. The ends lost 2 bases at V and 9 bases at J; junction bases unmatched: 5. The CDR3 DNA reads as TGTGCCAGCAGTTTAGGGACAGGGAATTTTTCACCCCTCCACTTT. Its protein product is CASSLGTGNFSPLHF.

The chain combines TRBV11-2 with TRBJ2-5; D may be TRBD1 (6 bases). CDR3 length: 15 amino acids. V lost 5 bases to trimming and J lost 4 bases, with 17 bases between them. The germline CDR1 and CDR2 sequences are SGHAT and FQNNGV. The CDR3 region is CASSPRAGVGETQYF. CDR3 sequence (DNA): TGTGCCAGCAGCCCTAGGGCAGGGGTGGGAGAGACCCAGTACTTC. The full variable domain, with the rest looked up from reference TRBV11-2 and TRBJ2-5, is EAGVAQSPRYKIIEKRQSVAFWCNPISGHATLYWYQQILGQGPKLLIQFQNNGVVDDSQLPKDRFSAERLKGVDSTLKIQPAKLEDSAVYLCASSPRAGVGETQYFGPGTRLLVL.

The chain carries TRBV13 and TRBJ2-1, with 9 positions matching TRBD1. Germline CDR1 is PRHDT and CDR2 is FYEKMQ (reference sequence). This CDR3 is built from 16 residues. The V gene end was trimmed by 4 bases and the J gene end by 6 bases; junction bases not matched to a gene: 10. The CDR3 region is CASSSAPGTGINEQFF. The CDR3 coding sequence is TGTGCCAGCAGCTCCGCCCCCGGGACAGGGATCAATGAGCAGTTCTTC.

This sequence joins TRBV6-5 and TRBJ1-2; D is undetermined. Germline V gives CDR1 MNHEY, CDR2 SVGAGI. V shed 0 bases and J shed 4 bases, with 15 bases lying between them. The CDR3 totals 16 residues. Here the CDR3 reads CASSYSSQTPTYGYTF. The CDR3 coding sequence is TGTGCCAGCAGTTACTCGAGCCAGACACCAACCTATGGCTACACCTTC.

The genes are TRBV18 and TRBJ1-1; possible D gene TRBD1, 5 bases. Germline V lookup: CDR1 KGHSH, CDR2 LQKENI. V lost 3 bases, J lost 1 base, and 12 bases lay in between. The CDR3 is made up of 15 amino acids. The CDR3 loop is CASSPMTVGNTEAFF. The CDR3 DNA reads as TGTGCCAGCTCACCGATGACAGTAGGGAACACTGAAGCTTTCTTT.

This clone was counted a single time. The chain uses TRBV2 and TRBJ2-2; D not certain. This CDR3 region has 12 residues. V lost 6 bases and J 6 bases, leaving 8 bases between the germline ends. In germline, CDR1 is SNHLY, CDR2 FYNNEI. The CDR3 spells CASRQDSGELFF. The CDR3 DNA is TGTGCCAGCAGACAAGATTCCGGGGAGCTGTTTTTT.

The chain couples TRBV5-1 to TRBJ1-2; 8 bases align to TRBD1. The CDR3 totals 13 residues. Germline trimming cut 0 bases from V and 6 bases from J; bases unmatched to any gene: 1. Germline values: CDR1 SGHRS, CDR2 YFSETQ. CDR3 sequence reads: CASSLGTGNGYTF. The CDR3, as DNA: TGCGCCAGCAGCTTGGGGACAGGGAATGGCTACACCTTC.

The chain recombines TRBV9 with TRBJ2-7; a weak D match, TRBD1 (6 bases). The V end was cut by 4 bases, the J end by 3 bases, with 20 bases between. This CDR3 is built from 16 residues. Germline V lookup: CDR1 SGDLS, CDR2 YYNGEE. The CDR3 sequence: CASSPPSTGVGYEQYF. For the CDR3, the DNA is TGTGCCAGCAGCCCCCCCTCGACAGGCGTGGGCTACGAGCAGTACTTC.

Only a few counts were recorded for this clone. This sequence joins TRBV14 and TRBJ2-7, with a weak D call TRBD1 (6 bases). CDR1 is SGHDN, CDR2 FVKESK, per germline. The CDR3 sequence is 12 residues long. The V end was cut by 1 base, the J end by 10 bases, with 11 bases between. DNA of the CDR3: TGTGCCAGCAGCCAAGGGGGGCTCCTACAGTACTTC. This sequence encodes CASSQGGLLQYF.

This clone was recorded a few times. V gene TRBV7-2 combines with J gene TRBJ2-7; TRBD2 agrees at 7 bases. V lost 3 bases to trimming and J lost 6 bases; unmatched junction nucleotides: 5. From germline, CDR1 is SGHTA and CDR2 FQGNSA. The CDR3 contains 13 residues. The CDR3 here is CASSFVRESEQYF. CDR3 DNA sequence: TGTGCCAGCAGCTTCGTGCGGGAGAGCGAGCAGTACTTC.

The chain is built from TRBV15 and TRBJ2-1, with 9 bases matching TRBD2. Trimming at V came to 0 bases and at J to 7 bases, leaving 10 bases not matched to a gene. Germline V CDR1 and CDR2: LNHNV, YYDKDF (reference sequence). The CDR3 has 17 amino acids. The CDR3 sequence is CATSRDGLAGRLNEQFF. The CDR3 bases are TGTGCCACCAGCAGAGACGGTCTAGCGGGAAGGCTGAATGAGCAGTTCTTC.

A few counts support this clone. The CDR3 DNA follows: TGTGCCAGCCTAACAGGGACTGGAAACACCATATATTTT. Its translation is CASLTGTGNTIYF. The chain carries TRBV19 and TRBJ1-3; perhaps TRBD1 as D (6 bases). Trimming pared 9 bases from V and 2 bases from J, leaving 11 bases between. In germline, CDR1 is LNHDA, CDR2 SQIVND (reference sequence). There are 13 residues in the CDR3.

This rearrangement joins TRBV18 to TRBJ1-6; the D gene is possibly TRBD1 (5 bases). V was trimmed by 6 bases and J by 3 bases, leaving 21 bases between them. The CDR3 has 18 amino acids. Per the germline V gene, CDR1 is KGHSH and CDR2 is LQKENI. The CDR3 protein is CASSQNGGRGGYNSPLHF. DNA for the CDR3: TGTGCCAGCTCGCAAAACGGGGGGAGAGGAGGCTATAATTCACCCCTCCACTTT.

The chain couples TRBV28 to TRBJ1-4; perhaps TRBD1 as D (5 bases). This CDR3 is 13 amino acids long. The V end lost 7 bases, the J end lost 8 bases, and 14 bases lay between the germline ends. Germline V gene data show CDR1 as MDHEN and CDR2 as SYDVKM. CDR3 nucleotides: TGTGCCAGCATCCCACCGGGGGGGGAAAAACTGTTTTTT. As protein: CASIPPGGEKLFF.

The chain is built from TRBV7-2 and TRBJ1-5; 8 nucleotides align to TRBD1. CDR3 length: 13 amino acids. Per germline, CDR1 SGHTA and CDR2 FQGNSA. With 5 bases clipped from V and 7 bases from J, the junction kept 4 bases outside the gene matches. The CDR3 DNA is TGTGCCAGCAGCCCACGGGACAGGCAGCCCCAGCATTTT. Translated: CASSPRDRQPQHF.

This chain links TRBV5-1 with TRBJ2-7; 9 bases are shared with TRBD1. CDR1 SGHRS and CDR2 YFSETQ come from the germline V gene. With 3 bases clipped from V and 3 bases from J, the junction kept 7 bases outside the gene matches. The CDR3 is 15 residues long. The CDR3 DNA follows: TGCGCCAGCAGCTCCGGGACAGGGAACCTCTACGAGCAGTACTTC. Translated: CASSSGTGNLYEQYF.

CDR3: CASSPAGGGNTIYF. DNA of the CDR3: TGTGCCAGCTCACCGGCGGGGGGTGGAAACACCATATATTTT. The rearrangement links TRBV18 to TRBJ1-3; the D gene is possibly TRBD1 (5 bases). Germline CDR1 and CDR2: KGHSH and LQKENI. There are 14 residues in the CDR3. V was shortened by 3 bases and J by 3 bases, with 9 bases between the two germline ends.

The chain employs TRBV11-2 and TRBJ1-4, with a possible D match to TRBD1 (5 bases). Germline loops: CDR1 SGHAT, CDR2 FQNNGV. The CDR3 spans 17 residues. With 1 base removed from V and 0 bases from J, the gap between germline ends came to 12 bases. CDR3 nucleotides: TGTGCCAGCAGCTTAGCCCGGACACTATCAACTAATGAAAAACTGTTTTTT. Its translation is CASSLARTLSTNEKLFF.

The chain carries TRBV6-2 or TRBV6-3 and TRBJ2-1, with 12 bases identical to TRBD2. The CDR3 has 20 residues. J lost 8 bases, V lost 1 base, and 18 bases had no gene match. The V gene's germline CDR1 is MNHEY and CDR2 SVGEGT. The CDR3 reads CASSYLTSGSSAGGSDEQFF. The CDR3 nucleotides are TGTGCCAGCAGTTACTTGACTAGCGGGAGTTCCGCGGGGGGGAGCGATGAGCAGTTCTTC.